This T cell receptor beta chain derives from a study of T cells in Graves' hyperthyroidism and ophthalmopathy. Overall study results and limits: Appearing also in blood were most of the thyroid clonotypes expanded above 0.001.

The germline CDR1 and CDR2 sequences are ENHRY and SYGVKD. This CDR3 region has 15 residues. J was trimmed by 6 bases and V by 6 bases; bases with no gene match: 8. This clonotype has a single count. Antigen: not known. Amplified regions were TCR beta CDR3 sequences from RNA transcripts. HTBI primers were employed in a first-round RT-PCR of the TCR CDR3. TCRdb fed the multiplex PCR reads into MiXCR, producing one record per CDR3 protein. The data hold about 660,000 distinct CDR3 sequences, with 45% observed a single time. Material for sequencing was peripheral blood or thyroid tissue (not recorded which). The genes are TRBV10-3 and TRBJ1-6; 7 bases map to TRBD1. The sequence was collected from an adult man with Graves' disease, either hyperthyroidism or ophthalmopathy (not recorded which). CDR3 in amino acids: CAISVRQGTNSPLHF. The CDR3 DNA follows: TGTGCCATCAGCGTGAGACAGGGTACTAATTCACCCCTCCACTTT.